This is a list of T cell receptor beta chains from one sample in a study of CD8 T cells in Susac syndrome. One entry per CDR3 protein results from TCRdb running MiXCR on the immunoSEQ multiplex PCR reads. The table lists 200,000 to 250,000 distinct CDR3 sequences, roughly 90% of them singletons. The sample taken for sequencing was CD8+ T cells from PBMCs. The source is a human donor with multiple sclerosis. CDR3s include the opening cysteine and the closing phenylalanine or tryptophan. A D gene is named only where the DNA matches it firmly. For some rows the clone size is stated as once, few or many, or as a class when expanded; others skip it.

>TRBV4-3|NA|TRBJ2-7|NA
TGCGCCAGCAGCCAAGATACGGCCGTCGGTGAGCAGTACTTC
CASSQDTAVGEQYF
>TRBV30|NA|TRBJ1-2|NA
TGTGCCTGGAGTAGAGGATATGGCTACACCTTC
CAWSRGYGYTF
>TRBV27|TRBD2|TRBJ2-7|NA
TGTGCCAGCAGTCCCGGGACTAGCCGCTACGAGCAGTACTTC
CASSPGTSRYEQYF
>TRBV6-5|NA|TRBJ2-1|once
TGTGCCAGCAGTTACGCCTCTTCGTACAATGAGCAGTTCTTC
CASSYASSYNEQFF
>TRBV7-2|TRBD2|TRBJ2-2|NA
TGTGCCAGCAGTCCCGGGACTAGCGGGAGGGTTGTGGCCACCGGGGAGCTGTTTTTT
CASSPGTSGRVVATGELFF
>TRBV9|NA|TRBJ2-7|few
TGTGCCAGCAGGAGGGACTCGGCAGCCCACGAGCAGTACTTC
CASRRDSAAHEQYF
>TRBV6-5|NA|TRBJ2-5|once
TGTGCCAGCAGTTACTCGGACGGGAAGACCCAGTACTTC
CASSYSDGKTQYF
>TRBV29-1|NA|TRBJ1-1|NA
TGCAGCGCTTCAGGGATTCGGCCTGAAGCTTTCTTT
CSASGIRPEAFF
>TRBV23-1|NA|TRBJ1-2|NA
TGCGCCAGCAGTCAATCGTGGGGGCGCGACTATGGCTACACCTTC
CASSQSWGRDYGYTF
>TRBV5-1|TRBD1|TRBJ1-2|NA
TGCGCCAGCAGCAGAGGCTGGACAGGGGGCGTCGACTATGGCTACACCTTC
CASSRGWTGGVDYGYTF
>TRBV27|TRBD1|TRBJ2-1|NA
TGTGCCAGCAGTTTATCCACAGGGGGCAATGAGCAGTTCTTC
CASSLSTGGNEQFF